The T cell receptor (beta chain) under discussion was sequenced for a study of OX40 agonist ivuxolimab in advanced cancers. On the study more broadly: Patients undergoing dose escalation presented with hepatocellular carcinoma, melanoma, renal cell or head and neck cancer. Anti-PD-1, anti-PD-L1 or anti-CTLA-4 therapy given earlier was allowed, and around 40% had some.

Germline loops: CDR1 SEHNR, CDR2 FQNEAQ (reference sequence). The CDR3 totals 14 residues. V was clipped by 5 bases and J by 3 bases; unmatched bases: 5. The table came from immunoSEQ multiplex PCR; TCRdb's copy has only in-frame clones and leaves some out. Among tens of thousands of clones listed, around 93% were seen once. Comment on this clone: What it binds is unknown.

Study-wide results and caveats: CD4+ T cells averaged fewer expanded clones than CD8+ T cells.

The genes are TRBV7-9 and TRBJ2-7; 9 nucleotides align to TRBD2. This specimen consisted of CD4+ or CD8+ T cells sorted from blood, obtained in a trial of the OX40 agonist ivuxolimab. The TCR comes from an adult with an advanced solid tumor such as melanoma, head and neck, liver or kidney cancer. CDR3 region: CASSAETSGYEQYF. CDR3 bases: TGTGCCAGCAGCGCGGAGACTAGCGGCTACGAGCAGTACTTC.